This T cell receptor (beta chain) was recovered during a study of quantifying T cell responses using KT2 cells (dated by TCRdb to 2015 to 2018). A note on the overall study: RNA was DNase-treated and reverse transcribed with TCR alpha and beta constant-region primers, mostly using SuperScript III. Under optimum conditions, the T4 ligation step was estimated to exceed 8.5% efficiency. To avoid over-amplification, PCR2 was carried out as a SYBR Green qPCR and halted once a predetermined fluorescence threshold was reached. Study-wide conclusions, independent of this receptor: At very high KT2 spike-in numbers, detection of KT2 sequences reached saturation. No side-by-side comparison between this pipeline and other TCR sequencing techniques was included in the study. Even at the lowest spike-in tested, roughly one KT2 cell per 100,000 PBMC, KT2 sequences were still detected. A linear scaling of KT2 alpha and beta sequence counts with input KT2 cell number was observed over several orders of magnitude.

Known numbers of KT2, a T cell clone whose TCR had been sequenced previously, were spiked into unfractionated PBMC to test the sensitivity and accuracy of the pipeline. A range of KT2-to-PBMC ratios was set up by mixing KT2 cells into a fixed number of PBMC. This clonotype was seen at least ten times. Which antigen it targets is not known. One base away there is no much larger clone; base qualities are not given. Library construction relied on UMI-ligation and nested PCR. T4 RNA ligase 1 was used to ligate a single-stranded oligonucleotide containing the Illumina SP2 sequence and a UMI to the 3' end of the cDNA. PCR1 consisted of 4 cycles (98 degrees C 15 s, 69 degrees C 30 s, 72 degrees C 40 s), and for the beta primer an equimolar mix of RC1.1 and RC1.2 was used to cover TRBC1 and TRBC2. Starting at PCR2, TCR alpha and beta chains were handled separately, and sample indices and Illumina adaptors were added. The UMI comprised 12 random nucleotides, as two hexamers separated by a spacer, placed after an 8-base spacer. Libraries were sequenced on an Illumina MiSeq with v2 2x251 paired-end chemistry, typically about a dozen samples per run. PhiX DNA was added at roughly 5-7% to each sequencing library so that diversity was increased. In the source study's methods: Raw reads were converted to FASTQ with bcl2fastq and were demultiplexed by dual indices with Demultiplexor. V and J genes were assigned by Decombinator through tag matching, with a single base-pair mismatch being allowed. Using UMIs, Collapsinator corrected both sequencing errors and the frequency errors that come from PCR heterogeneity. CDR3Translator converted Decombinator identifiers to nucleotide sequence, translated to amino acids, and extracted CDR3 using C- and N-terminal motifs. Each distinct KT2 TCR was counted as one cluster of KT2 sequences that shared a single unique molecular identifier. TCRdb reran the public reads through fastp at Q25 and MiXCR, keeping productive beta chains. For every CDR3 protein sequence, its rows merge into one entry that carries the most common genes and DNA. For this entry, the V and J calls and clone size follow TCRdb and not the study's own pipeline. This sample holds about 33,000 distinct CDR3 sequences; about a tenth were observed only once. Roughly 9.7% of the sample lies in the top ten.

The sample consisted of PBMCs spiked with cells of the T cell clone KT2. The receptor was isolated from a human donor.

The bases read TGTGCCAGCATTTTCGGGGGGAGCACAGATACGCAGTATTTT. Its protein is CASIFGGSTDTQYF. The rearrangement joined TRBV11-2 to TRBJ2-3, and 7 bases in between align with TRBD2. Unmatched junction bases come to 4, with V trimmed by 7 bases and J by 0 bases. The germline V gene gives CDR1 as SGHAT and CDR2 as FQNNGV. CDR3 length: 14 amino acids, cysteine to phenylalanine. The entry retains the CDR3 DNA only, 42 bases that are in frame from base 1.